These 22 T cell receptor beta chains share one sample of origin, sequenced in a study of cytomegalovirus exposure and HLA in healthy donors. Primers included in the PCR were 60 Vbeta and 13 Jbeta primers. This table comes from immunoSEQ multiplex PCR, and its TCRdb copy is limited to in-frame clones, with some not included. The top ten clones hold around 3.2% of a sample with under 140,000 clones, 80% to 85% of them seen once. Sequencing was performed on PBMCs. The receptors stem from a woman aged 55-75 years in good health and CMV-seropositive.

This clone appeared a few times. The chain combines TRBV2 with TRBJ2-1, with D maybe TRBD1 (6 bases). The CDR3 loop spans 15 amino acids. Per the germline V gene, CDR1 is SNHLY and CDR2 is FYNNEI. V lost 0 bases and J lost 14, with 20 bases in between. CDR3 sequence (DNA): TGTGCCAGCAGTGAAGCGGTGCCCTCGGACAGTTTTAAGTTCTTC. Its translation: CASSEAVPSDSFKFF.

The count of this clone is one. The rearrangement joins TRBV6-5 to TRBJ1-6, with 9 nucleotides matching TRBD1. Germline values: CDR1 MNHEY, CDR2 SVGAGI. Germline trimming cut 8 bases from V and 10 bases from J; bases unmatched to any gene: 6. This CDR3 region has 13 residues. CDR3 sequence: CASSGQGGSPLHF. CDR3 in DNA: TGTGCCAGCTCGGGACAGGGTGGCTCACCCCTCCACTTT.

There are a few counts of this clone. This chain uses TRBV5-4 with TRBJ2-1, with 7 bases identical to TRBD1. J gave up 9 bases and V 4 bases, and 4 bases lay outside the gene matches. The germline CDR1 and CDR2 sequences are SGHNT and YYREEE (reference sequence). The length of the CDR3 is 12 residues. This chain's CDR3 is CASSHNRGEQFF. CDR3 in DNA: TGTGCCAGCAGCCACAACAGGGGTGAGCAGTTCTTC.

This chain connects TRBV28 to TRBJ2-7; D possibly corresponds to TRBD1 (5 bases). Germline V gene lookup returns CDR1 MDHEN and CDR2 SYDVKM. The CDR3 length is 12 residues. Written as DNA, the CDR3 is TGTTCTATGGGTCAGGGATTGTACGAGCAGTACTTC. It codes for CSMGQGLYEQYF.

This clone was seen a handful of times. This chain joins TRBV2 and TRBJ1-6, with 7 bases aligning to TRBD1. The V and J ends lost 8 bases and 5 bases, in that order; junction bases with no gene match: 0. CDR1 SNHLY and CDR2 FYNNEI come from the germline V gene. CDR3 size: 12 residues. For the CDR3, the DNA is TGTGCCAGCGGGACAGATAATTCACCCCTCCACTTT. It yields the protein CASGTDNSPLHF.

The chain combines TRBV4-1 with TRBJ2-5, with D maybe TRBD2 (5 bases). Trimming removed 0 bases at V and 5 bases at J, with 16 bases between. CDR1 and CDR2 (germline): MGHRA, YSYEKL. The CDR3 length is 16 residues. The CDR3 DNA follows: TGCGCCAGCAGCCAAGACTCCAGTCCTAGGGAGGAGACCCAGTACTTC. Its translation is CASSQDSSPREETQYF.

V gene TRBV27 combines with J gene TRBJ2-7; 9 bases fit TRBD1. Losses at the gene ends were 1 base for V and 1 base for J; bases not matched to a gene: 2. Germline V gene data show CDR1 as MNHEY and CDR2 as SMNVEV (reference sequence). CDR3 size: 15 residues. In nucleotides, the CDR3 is TGTGCCAGCAGTTTATTCGGGACAGGGTCCTACGAGCAGTACTTC. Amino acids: CASSLFGTGSYEQYF.

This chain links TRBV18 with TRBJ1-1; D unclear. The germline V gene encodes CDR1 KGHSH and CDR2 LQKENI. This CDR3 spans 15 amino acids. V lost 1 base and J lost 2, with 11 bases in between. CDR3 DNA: TGTGCCAGCTCACCACGCGCGTTACGAAACACTGAAGCTTTCTTT. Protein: CASSPRALRNTEAFF.

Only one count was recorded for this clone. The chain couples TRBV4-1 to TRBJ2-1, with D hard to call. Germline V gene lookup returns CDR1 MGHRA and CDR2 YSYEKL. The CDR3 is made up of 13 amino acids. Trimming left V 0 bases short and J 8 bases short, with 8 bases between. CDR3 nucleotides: TGCGCCAGCAGCCAAGATATCGCGTATGAGCAGTTCTTC. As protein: CASSQDIAYEQFF.

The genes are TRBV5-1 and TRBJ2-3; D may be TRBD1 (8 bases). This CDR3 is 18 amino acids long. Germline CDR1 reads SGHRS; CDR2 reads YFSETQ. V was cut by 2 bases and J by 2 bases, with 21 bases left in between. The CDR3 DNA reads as TGCGCCAGCAGCTTCCCCCTCGGTACAGGGGGGGCCACAGATACGCAGTATTTT. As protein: CASSFPLGTGGATDTQYF.

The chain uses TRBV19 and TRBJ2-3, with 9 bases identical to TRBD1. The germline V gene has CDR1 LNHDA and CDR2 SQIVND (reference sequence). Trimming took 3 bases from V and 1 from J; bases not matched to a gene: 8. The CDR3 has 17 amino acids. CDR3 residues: CASSIGTGGGGTDTQYF. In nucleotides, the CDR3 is TGTGCCAGTAGTATCGGAACAGGGGGCGGAGGCACAGATACGCAGTATTTT.

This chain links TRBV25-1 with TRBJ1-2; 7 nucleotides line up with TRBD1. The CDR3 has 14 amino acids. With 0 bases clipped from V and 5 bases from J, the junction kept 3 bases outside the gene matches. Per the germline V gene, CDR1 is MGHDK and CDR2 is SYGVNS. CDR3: CASSEYRGEYGYTF. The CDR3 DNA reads TGTGCCAGCAGTGAATACAGGGGGGAGTATGGCTACACCTTC.

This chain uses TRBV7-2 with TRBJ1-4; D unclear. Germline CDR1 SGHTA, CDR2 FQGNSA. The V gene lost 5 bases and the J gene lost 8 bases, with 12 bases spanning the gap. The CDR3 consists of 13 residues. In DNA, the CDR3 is TGTGCCAGCAGCCTCTGGGTTAGCGAAAAACTGTTTTTT. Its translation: CASSLWVSEKLFF. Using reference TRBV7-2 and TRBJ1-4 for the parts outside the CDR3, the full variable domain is GAGVSQSPSNKVTEKGKDVELRCDPISGHTALYWYRQSLGQGLEFLIYFQGNSAPDKSGLPSDRFSAERTGGSVSTLTIQRTQQEDSAVYLCASSLWVSEKLFFGSGTQLSVL.

The DNA of the CDR3 is TGCGCCACTCGGGACACCTCCTACAATGAGCAGTTCTTC. This encodes CATRDTSYNEQFF. V gene TRBV4-1 combines with J gene TRBJ2-1; D might be TRBD1 (6 bases). Germline V gene sequence: CDR1 MGHRA, CDR2 YSYEKL. The CDR3 is made up of 13 amino acids. With 10 bases removed from V and 0 bases from J, the gap between germline ends came to 10 bases.

CDR3 sequence (DNA): TGTGCCAGCTCCAATTGGGACATTTCCTATGGCTACACCTTC. Protein product: CASSNWDISYGYTF. This chain links TRBV9 with TRBJ1-2, with D maybe TRBD1 (6 bases). In germline, CDR1 is SGDLS, CDR2 YYNGEE. V lost 7 bases to trimming and J lost 4 bases, with 17 bases between them. CDR3 length: 14 amino acids.

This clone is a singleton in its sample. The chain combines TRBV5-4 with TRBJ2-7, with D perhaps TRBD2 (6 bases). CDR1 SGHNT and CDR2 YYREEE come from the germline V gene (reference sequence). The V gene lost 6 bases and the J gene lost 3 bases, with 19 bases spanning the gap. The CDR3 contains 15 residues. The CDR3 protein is CASKPLSSADYEQYF. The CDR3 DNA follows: TGTGCCAGCAAGCCCCTCTCTAGCGCAGACTACGAGCAGTACTTC. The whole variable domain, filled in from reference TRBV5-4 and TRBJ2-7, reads ETGVTQSPTHLIKTRGQQVTLRCSSQSGHNTVSWYQQALGQGPQFIFQYYREEENGRGNFPPRFSGLQFPNYSSELNVNALELDDSALYLCASKPLSSADYEQYFGPGTRLTVT.

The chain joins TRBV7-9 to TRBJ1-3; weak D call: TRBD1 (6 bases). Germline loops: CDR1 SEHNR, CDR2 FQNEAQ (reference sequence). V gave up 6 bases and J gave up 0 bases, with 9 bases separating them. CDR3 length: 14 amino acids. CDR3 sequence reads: CASRSTGSGNTIYF. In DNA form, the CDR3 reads TGTGCCAGCAGATCGACAGGCTCTGGAAACACCATATATTTT.

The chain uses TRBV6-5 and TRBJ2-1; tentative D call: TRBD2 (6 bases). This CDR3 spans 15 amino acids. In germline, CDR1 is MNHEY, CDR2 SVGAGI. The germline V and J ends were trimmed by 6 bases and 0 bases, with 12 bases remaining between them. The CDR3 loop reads CASSVRGSSYNEQFF. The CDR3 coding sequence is TGTGCCAGCAGCGTACGGGGGAGCTCCTACAATGAGCAGTTCTTC.

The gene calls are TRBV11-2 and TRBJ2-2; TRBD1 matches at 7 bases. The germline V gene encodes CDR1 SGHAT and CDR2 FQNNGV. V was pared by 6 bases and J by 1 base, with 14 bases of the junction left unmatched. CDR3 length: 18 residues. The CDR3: CASRHPTGRGKNTGELFF. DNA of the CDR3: TGTGCCAGCAGACATCCTACCGGCAGGGGGAAGAACACCGGGGAGCTGTTTTTT.

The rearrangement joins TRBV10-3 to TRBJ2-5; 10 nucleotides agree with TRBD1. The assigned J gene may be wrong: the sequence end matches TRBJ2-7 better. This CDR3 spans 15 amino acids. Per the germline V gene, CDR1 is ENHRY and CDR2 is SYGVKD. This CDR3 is CAIRPGTGETYEQYF. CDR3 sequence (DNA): TGTGCCATCAGACCCGGGACAGGGGAAACCTACGAGCAGTACTTC.

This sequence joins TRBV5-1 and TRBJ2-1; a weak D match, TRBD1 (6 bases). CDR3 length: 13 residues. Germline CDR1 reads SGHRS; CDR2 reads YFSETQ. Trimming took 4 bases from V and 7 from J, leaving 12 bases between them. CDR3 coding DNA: TGCGCCAGCAGCATAGGACAGAATAATGAGCAGTTCTTC. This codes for CASSIGQNNEQFF.

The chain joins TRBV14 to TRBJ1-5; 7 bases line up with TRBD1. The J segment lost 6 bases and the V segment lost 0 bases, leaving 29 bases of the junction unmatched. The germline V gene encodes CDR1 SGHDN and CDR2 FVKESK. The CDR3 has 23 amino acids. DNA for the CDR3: TGTGCCAGCAGCCAAGAACCGAGATGGCCCCGGGGACAGATAAGTGAGGGTGGTCAGCCCCAGCATTTT. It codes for CASSQEPRWPRGQISEGGQPQHF.